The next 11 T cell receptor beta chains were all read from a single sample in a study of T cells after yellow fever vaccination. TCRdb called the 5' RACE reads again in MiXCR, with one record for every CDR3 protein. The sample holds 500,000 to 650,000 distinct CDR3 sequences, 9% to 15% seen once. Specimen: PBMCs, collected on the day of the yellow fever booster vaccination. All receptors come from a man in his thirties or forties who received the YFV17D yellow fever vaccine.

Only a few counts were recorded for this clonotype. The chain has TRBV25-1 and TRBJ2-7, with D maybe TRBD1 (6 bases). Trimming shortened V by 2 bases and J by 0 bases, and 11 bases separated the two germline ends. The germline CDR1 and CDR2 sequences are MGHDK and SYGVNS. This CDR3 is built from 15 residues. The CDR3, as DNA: TGTGCCAGCAGTGAAACAGGGCTCCTCTCCTACGAGCAGTACTTC. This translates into CASSETGLLSYEQYF.

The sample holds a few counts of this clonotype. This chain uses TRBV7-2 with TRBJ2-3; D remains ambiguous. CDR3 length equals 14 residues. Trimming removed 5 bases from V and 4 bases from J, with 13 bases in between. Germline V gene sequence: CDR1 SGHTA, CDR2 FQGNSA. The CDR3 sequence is CASSARFRADTQYF. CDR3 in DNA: TGTGCCAGCAGCGCGCGCTTTCGGGCAGATACGCAGTATTTT.

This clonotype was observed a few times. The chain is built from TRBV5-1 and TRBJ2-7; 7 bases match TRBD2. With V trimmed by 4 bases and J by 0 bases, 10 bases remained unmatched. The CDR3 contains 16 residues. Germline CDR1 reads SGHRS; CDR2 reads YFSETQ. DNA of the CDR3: TGCGCCAGCAGCCTGTCTAGCGGCACAATCTCCTACGAGCAGTACTTC. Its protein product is CASSLSSGTISYEQYF. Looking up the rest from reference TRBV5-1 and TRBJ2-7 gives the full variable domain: KAGVTQTPRYLIKTRGQQVTLSCSPISGHRSVSWYQQTPGQGLQFLFEYFSETQRNKGNFPGRFSGRQFSNSRSEMNVSTLELGDSALYLCASSLSSGTISYEQYFGPGTRLTVT.

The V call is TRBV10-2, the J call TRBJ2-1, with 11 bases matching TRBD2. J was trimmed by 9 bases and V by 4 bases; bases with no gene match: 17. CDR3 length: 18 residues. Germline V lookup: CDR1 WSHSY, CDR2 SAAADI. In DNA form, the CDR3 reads TGCGCCAGCAGTGCGCCGGGACTAGCGGAGAGAGGCGAGGTTGAGCAGTTCTTC. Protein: CASSAPGLAERGEVEQFF.

CDR3 nucleotide sequence: TGTGCCAGTAGTACAGGGTTTGCCGGGGAGCTGTTTTTT. Protein: CASSTGFAGELFF. This rearrangement joins TRBV19 to TRBJ2-2; possible D gene TRBD1, 5 bases. In germline, CDR1 is LNHDA, CDR2 SQIVND (reference sequence). This CDR3 is built from 13 residues. The germline V and J ends were trimmed by 4 bases and 6 bases, with 9 bases remaining between them. Full variable domain (missing parts from reference TRBV19 and TRBJ2-2): DGGITQSPKYLFRKEGQNVTLSCEQNLNHDAMYWYRQDPGQGLRLIYYSQIVNDFQKGDIAEGYSVSREKKESFPLTVTSAQKNPTAFYLCASSTGFAGELFFGEGSRLTVL.

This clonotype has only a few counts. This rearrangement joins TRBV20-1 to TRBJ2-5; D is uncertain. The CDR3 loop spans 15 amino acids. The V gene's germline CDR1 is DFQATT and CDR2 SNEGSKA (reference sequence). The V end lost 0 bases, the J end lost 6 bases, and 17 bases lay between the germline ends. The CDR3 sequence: CSARDQQSGRQTQYF. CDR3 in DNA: TGCAGTGCTAGAGATCAGCAGTCAGGCCGGCAGACCCAGTACTTC.

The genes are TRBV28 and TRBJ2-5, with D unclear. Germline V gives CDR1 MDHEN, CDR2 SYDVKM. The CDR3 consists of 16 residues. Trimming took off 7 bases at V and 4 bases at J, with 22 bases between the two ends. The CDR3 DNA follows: TGTGCCAGCAAGGGTTCGTCTTTTCGGATGTTAGAGACCCAGTACTTC. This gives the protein CASKGSSFRMLETQYF.

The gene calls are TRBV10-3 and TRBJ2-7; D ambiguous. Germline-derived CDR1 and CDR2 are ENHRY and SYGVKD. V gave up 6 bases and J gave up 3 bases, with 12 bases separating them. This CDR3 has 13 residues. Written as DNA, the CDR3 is TGTGCCATCAGGGACGTGCAGGACTACGAGCAGTACTTC. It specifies CAIRDVQDYEQYF.

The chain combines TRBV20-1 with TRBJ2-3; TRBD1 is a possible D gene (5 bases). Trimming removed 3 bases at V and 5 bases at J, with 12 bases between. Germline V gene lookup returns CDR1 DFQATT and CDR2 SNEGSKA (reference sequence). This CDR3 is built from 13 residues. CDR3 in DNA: TGCAGTGCTAGCCTGCTAGGGGTAGATACGCAGTATTTT. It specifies CSASLLGVDTQYF.

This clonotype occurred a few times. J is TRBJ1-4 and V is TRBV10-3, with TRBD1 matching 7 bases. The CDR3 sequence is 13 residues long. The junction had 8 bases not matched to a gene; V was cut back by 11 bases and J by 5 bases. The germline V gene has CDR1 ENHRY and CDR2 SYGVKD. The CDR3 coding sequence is TGTGCCTCCCGACAGGGAAGAAATGAAAAACTGTTTTTT. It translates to CASRQGRNEKLFF.

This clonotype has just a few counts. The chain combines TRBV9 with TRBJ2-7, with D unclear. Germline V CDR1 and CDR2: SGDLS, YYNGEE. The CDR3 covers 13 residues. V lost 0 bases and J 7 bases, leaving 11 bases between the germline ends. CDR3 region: CASSVGTEREQYF. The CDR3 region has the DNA TGTGCCAGCAGCGTAGGAACAGAAAGAGAGCAGTACTTC.